The TCR beta chain under discussion was sequenced for a study of cytomegalovirus exposure and HLA in healthy donors. Overall study: Of the donors genotyped, approximately 410 in all, about 76% fell in the Caucasian-associated ancestry cluster.

The germline CDR1 and CDR2 sequences are SQVTM and ANQGSEA. The CDR3 sequence is 14 residues long. V shed 4 bases, J shed 4 bases, and the junction held 6 bases outside the gene matches. About this clone: What it binds is not known.

PCR used 60 Vbeta primers and 13 Jbeta primers. Libraries were prepared by immunoSEQ multiplex PCR; TCRdb keeps only in-frame clonotypes and omits some of them. The sample carries roughly 110,000 clones, approximately 79% recorded once. Study observations and caveats: In a later analysis, specific HLA alleles were associated with 15,000 or so TCR beta sequences at a 0.05 false discovery rate. A later analysis showed TCR association rates differing by HLA locus, peaking at DRB1 and lowest at HLA-C. Sequences of the TCR beta chain were said to predict the HLA-A and HLA-B alleles of most subjects accurately.

V usage is TRBV29-1 and J usage is TRBJ2-3, with TRBD2 identical over 9 bases. The clonotype originates from a woman aged 40 to 50 in good health and CMV-seropositive. Sequenced sample: PBMCs. The CDR3 coding sequence is TGCAGCGTTGGGGGCGGGGGGGGCGCAGATACGCAGTATTTT. Translated, it gives CSVGGGGGADTQYF.